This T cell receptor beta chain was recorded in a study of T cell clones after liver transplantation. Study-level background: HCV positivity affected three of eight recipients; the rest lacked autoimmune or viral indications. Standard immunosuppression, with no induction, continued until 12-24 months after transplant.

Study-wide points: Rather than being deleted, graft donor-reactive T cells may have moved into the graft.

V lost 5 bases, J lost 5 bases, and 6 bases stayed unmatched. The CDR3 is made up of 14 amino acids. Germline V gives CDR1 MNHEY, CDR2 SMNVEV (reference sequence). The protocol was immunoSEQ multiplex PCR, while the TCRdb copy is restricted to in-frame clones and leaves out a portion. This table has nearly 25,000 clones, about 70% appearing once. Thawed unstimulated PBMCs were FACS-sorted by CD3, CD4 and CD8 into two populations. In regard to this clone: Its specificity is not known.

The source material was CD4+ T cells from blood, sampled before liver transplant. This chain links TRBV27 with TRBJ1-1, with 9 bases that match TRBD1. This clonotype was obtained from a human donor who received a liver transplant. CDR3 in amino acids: CASSKGQGVTEAFF. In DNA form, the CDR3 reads TGTGCCAGCAGTAAGGGACAGGGTGTTACTGAAGCTTTCTTT.